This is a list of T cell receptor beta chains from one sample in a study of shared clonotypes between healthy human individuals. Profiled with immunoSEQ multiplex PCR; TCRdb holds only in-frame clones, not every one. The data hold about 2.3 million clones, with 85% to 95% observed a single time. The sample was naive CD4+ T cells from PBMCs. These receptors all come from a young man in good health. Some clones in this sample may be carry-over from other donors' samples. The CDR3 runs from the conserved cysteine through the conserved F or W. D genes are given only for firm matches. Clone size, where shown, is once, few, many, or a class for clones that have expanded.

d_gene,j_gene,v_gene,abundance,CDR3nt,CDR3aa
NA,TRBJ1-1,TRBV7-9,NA,TGTGCCAGCAGCTTAGGGTCAGCACTTGACACTGAAGCTTTCTTT,CASSLGSALDTEAFF
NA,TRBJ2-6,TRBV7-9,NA,TGTGCCAGCAGCCCCAACTCTGGGGCCAACGTCCTGACTTTC,CASSPNSGANVLTF
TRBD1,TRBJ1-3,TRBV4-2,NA,TGTGCCAGCAGCCGGACCGACAGGGTCGGGGGAAACACCATATATTTT,CASSRTDRVGGNTIYF
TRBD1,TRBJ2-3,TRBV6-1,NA,TGTGCCAGCAGCCCGGGACAGGGGGCAGCAGATACGCAGTATTTT,CASSPGQGAADTQYF
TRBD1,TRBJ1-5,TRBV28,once,TGTGCCAGCAGTTTACGACAGGGTAGCAATCAGCCCCAGCATTTT,CASSLRQGSNQPQHF
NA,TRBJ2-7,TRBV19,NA,TGTGCCAGTAGTCCCAAGGGGACCCTCGTCTCCGAGCAGTACTTC,CASSPKGTLVSEQYF
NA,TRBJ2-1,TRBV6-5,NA,TGTGCCAGCAGTTTGGAAGGCCTAGGGGCCCACAATGAGCAGTTCTTC,CASSLEGLGAHNEQFF
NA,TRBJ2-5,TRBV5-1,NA,TGCGCCAGCAGCTTTCGACATACTCAAGAGACCCAGTACTTC,CASSFRHTQETQYF
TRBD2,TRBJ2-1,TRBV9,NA,TGTGCCAGCAGCACACTAGCGGGGAACAATGAGCAGTTCTTC,CASSTLAGNNEQFF
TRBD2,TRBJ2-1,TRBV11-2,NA,TGTGCCAGCAGCTCTACACCCGGGACTAGCGGATATCTAAATGAGCAGTTCTTC,CASSSTPGTSGYLNEQFF
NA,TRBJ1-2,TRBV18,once,TGTGCCAGCTCACCACCAGGTGGGGGCTACACCTTC,CASSPPGGGYTF
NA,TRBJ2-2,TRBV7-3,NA,TGTGCCAGCAGCTTATCCGGGAGAAACACCGGGGAGCTGTTTTTT,CASSLSGRNTGELFF
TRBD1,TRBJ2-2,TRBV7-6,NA,TGTGCCAGCAGCTTAGTGGCAGGGGGGAACACCGGGGAGCTGTTTTTT,CASSLVAGGNTGELFF
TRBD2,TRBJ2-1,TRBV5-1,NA,TGCGCCAGCTCCGCGGGAGGGCCGTACAATGAGCAGTTCTTC,CASSAGGPYNEQFF
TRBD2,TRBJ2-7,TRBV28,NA,TGTGCCAGCAGCACACTGGGCGGGAGTTGGTCCTACGAGCAGTACTTC,CASSTLGGSWSYEQYF
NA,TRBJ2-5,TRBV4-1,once,TGCGCCAGCAGCCAAGTGGGCAGGGCTAAGGTGGAGACCCAGTACTTC,CASSQVGRAKVETQYF